The clone carrying this T cell receptor beta chain was seen repeatedly, ten times or more. This sample was included in a study of T cells in Graves' hyperthyroidism and ophthalmopathy. On the study more broadly: Peripheral blood was drawn at first diagnosis, prior to all treatment.

Patients were excluded because of uncontrolled infection, other autoimmune disease, pregnancy or lactation. Clinical symptoms, serum thyroxine and TRAb, thyroid ultrasound and orbital computed tomography were used for the diagnoses. PBMCs were sourced from approximately 10 ml fresh peripheral blood. The V gene lost 3 bases and the J gene lost 9 bases, with 17 bases spanning the gap. The CDR3 length is 14 residues. CDR1 and CDR2 (germline): SGHTA, FQGTGA. Amplified TCR beta CDR3 regions derived from RNA transcripts. HTBI primers were used for first-round RT-PCR of the TCR CDR3. TCRdb re-analysed the multiplex PCR reads in MiXCR, keeping a single row per CDR3 protein. The repertoire holds 750,000 to 900,000 distinct CDR3 sequences, with about 38% as singletons.

Sequencing was done on a sample of blood. This TCR derives from a man aged 18-30 years with Graves' hyperthyroidism. The chain carries TRBV7-3 and TRBJ2-5; the D is unclear. The CDR3 region is CASSLGRAGTAQYF. The DNA of the CDR3 is TGTGCCAGCAGCTTGGGTCGTGCCGGTACGGCCCAGTACTTC.